This T cell receptor (beta chain) was sequenced for a study of cytomegalovirus exposure and HLA in healthy donors. The wider study: Findings of an earlier analysis included around 120 million unique TCR beta sequences from some 180 million T cells.

Trimming pared 7 bases from V and 0 bases from J, leaving 24 bases between. The CDR3 runs 18 residues. Germline loops: CDR1 SEHNR, CDR2 FQNEAQ (reference sequence). The PCR made use of 60 Vbeta and 13 Jbeta primers. Original data processing: About 11 million of the roughly 80 million unique TCR beta chains counted in a later analysis were shared. Sequenced by immunoSEQ multiplex PCR; TCRdb stores in-frame clones only, minus some. Clonal size and the V and J genes are those of that table, whereas D and trimming came from the DNA. The sample consists of roughly 160,000 clones, over 60% of them appearing once.

The TCR comes from a girl between 10 and 17 years old in good health and CMV-seronegative. J is TRBJ1-2 and V is TRBV7-9; a weak D match, TRBD1 (5 bases). The sample was PBMCs. The CDR3 nucleotides are TGTGCCAGCAATAAACGGCAGGGATACGACTTCGCTAACTATGGCTACACCTTC. Its protein product is CASNKRQGYDFANYGYTF. The entire variable domain, with the rest obtained from reference TRBV7-9 and TRBJ1-2, is as follows: DTGVSQNPRHKITKRGQNVTFRCDPISEHNRLYWYRQTLGQGPEFLTYFQNEAQLEKSRLLSDRFSAERPKGSFSTLEIQRTEQGDSAMYLCASNKRQGYDFANYGYTFGSGTRLTVV.